This note documents a single TCR beta chain sequence. Per the study methods: Estimated nucleated cell counts came from reference gene primer amplification. Sequencing used immunoSEQ multiplex PCR; TCRdb keeps in-frame clones, though not all of them. The V and J calls and the clone size are those of that table, but D and trimming were determined from the DNA. This table holds roughly 70,000 clones, about four fifths found once. This sample is part of a study of blood T cell repertoires in COVID-19. Turning to the study itself: Both acute and convalescent COVID-19 samples were obtained from the United States, Italy and Spain.

The germline V gene encodes CDR1 LNHDA and CDR2 SQIVND (reference sequence). The CDR3 sequence is 16 residues long. With V trimmed by 5 bases and J by 1 base, 8 bases remained unmatched. This TCR was recovered from a woman aged 55 to 70 with acute or convalescent COVID-19. Sequencing was carried out using peripheral blood. The J gene is TRBJ1-5, the V gene TRBV19; the match to TRBD1 covers 7 bases. In nucleotides, the CDR3 is TGTGCCAGTAGTTCACTGACAGGGTGGAGCAATCAGCCCCAGCATTTT. Translation gives CASSSLTGWSNQPQHF.